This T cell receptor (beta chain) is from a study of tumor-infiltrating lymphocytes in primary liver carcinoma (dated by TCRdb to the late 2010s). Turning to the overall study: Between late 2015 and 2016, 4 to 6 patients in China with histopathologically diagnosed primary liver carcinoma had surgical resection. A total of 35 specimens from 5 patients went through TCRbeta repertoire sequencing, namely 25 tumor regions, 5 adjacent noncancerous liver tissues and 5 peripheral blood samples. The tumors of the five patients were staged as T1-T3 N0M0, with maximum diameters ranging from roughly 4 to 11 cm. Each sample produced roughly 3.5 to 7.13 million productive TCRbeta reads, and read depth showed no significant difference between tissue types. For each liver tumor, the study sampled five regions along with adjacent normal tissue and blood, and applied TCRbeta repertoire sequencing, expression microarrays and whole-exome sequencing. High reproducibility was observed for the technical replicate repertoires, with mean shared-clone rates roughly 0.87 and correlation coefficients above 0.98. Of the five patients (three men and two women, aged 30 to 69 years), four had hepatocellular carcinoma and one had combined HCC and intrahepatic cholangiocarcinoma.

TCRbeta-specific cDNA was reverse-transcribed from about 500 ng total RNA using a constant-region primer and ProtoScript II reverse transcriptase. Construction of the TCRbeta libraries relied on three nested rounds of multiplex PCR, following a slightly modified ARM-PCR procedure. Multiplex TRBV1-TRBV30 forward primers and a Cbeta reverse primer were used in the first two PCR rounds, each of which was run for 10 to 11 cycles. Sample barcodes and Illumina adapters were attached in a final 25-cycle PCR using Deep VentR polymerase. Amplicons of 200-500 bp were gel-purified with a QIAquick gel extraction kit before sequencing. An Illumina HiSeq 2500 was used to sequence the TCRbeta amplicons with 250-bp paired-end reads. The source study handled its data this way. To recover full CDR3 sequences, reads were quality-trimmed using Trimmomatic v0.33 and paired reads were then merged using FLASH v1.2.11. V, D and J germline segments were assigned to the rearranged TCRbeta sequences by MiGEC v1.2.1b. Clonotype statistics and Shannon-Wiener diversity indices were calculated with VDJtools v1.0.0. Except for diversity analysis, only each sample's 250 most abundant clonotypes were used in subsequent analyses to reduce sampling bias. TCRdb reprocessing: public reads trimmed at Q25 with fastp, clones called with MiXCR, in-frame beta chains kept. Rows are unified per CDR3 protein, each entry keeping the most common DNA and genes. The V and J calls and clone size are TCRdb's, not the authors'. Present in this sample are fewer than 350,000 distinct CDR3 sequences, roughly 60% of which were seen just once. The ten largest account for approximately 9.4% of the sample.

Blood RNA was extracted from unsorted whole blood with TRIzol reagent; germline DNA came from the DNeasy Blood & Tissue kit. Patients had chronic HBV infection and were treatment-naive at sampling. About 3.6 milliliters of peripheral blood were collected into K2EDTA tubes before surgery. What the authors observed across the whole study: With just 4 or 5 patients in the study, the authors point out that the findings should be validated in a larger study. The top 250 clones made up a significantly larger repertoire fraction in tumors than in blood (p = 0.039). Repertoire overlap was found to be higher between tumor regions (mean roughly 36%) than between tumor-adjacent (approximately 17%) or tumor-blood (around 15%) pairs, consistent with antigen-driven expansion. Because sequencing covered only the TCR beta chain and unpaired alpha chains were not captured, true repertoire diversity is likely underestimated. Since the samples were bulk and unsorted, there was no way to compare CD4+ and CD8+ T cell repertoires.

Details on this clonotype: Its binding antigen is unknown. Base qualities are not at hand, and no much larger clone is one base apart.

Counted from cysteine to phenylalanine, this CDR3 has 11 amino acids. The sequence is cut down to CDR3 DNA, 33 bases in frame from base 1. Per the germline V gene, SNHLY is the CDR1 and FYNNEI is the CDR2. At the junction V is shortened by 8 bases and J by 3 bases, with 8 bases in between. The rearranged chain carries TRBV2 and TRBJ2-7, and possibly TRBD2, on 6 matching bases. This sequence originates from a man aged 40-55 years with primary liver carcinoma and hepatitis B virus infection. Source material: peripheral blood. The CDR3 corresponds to CASETSYEQYF. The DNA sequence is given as TGTGCCAGCGAGACTAGCTACGAGCAGTACTTC. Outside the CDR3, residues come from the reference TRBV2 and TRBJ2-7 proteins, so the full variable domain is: EPEVTQTPSHQVTQMGQEVILRCVPISNHLYFYWYRQILGQKVEFLVSFYNNEISEKSEIFDDQFSVERPDGSNFTLKIRSTKLEDSAMYFCASETSYEQYFGPGTRLTVT.